This T cell receptor beta chain was sequenced during a study of OX40 agonist ivuxolimab in advanced cancers. The assay was immunoSEQ multiplex PCR, and TCRdb's table has in-frame clones only and misses some. The sample carries approximately 66,000 clones, 80% to 90% recorded once. General study findings and limits: Not determined was the antigen specificity of the expanded peripheral T cells.

Concerning this clone itself: The antigen is unknown.

The CDR3 loop spans 12 amino acids. The V end was cut by 4 bases, the J end by 8 bases, with 11 bases between. Germline V gene sequence: CDR1 SGHDN, CDR2 FVKESK. The chain is built from TRBV14 and TRBJ1-2, with D possibly TRBD1 on 6 matching bases. Sequencing used CD4+ or CD8+ T cells sorted from blood, obtained in a trial of the OX40 agonist ivuxolimab. The TCR originated in an adult with an advanced solid tumor such as melanoma, head and neck, liver or kidney cancer. Written as DNA, the CDR3 is TGTGCCAGCAGCCCTCCAGGGGTCGGCTACACCTTC. This sequence encodes CASSPPGVGYTF.